The 5 T cell receptor beta chains presented below share a single source sample, sequenced in a study of T cell repertoires and HLA-DP antigens. The data were produced by immunoSEQ multiplex PCR, yet TCRdb's version contains in-frame clones alone and is incomplete. The table has roughly 110,000 clones, around 92% seen once; the top ten hold 0.27%. The antigens of these receptors remain unknown. Sequencing input: CD4+ T cells from PBMCs. The receptors were gathered from a woman aged 18-29 years in good health and CMV-seronegative.

This clone was detected once. The chain combines TRBV19 with TRBJ2-3; 9 bases agree with TRBD2. Germline CDR1 and CDR2: LNHDA and SQIVND (reference sequence). The V gene end was trimmed by 4 bases and the J gene end by 3 bases; junction bases not matched to a gene: 8. CDR3 size: 16 residues. The CDR3 is CASSSASGTGTDTQYF. The CDR3 nucleotides read TGTGCCAGTAGTAGCGCTAGCGGGACTGGAACAGATACGCAGTATTTT.

V usage is TRBV6-5 and J usage is TRBJ2-3; 7 bases are shared with TRBD1. Germline trimming cut 5 bases from V and 10 bases from J; bases unmatched to any gene: 6. This CDR3 is 12 amino acids long. The germline CDR1 and CDR2 sequences are MNHEY and SVGAGI. Written as DNA, the CDR3 is TGTGCCAGCAGTGAAGCGACAGGGTCGCAGTATTTT. Amino acid sequence: CASSEATGSQYF.

The CDR3 spells CASSLQGNNYGYTF. The CDR3 nucleotides read TGTGCCAGCAGCTTACAGGGGAACAACTATGGCTACACCTTC. The V gene is TRBV7-2, the J gene TRBJ1-2, with D possibly being TRBD1 (6 bases). V lost 2 bases and J lost 2, with 9 bases in between. Germline CDR1 and CDR2: SGHTA and FQGNSA. There are 14 residues in the CDR3.

J is TRBJ1-6 and V is TRBV19; tentative D call: TRBD1 (5 bases). V dropped 1 base and J dropped 8 bases, with 12 bases sitting between them. Germline V gene sequence: CDR1 LNHDA, CDR2 SQIVND (reference sequence). CDR3 length equals 15 residues. CDR3 DNA sequence: TGTGCCAGTAGTATAGTCGCAGGGAGGCATTCACCCCTCCACTTT. It yields the protein CASSIVAGRHSPLHF.

This clone was counted once. V is TRBV28 and J is TRBJ2-5; 8 positions agree with TRBD2. V dropped 7 bases and J dropped 5; count of bases not matched to a gene: 18. Germline lookup yields CDR1 MDHEN and CDR2 SYDVKM. The CDR3 length is 17 residues. This chain's CDR3 is CASNRGTSVLGIETQYF. Here the CDR3 DNA reads TGTGCCAGCAACCGGGGGACTAGTGTCCTTGGTATCGAGACCCAGTACTTC. The whole variable domain, filled in from reference TRBV28 and TRBJ2-5, reads DVKVTQSSRYLVKRTGEKVFLECVQDMDHENMFWYRQDPGLGLRLIYFSYDVKMKEKGDIPEGYSVSREKKERFSLILESASTNQTSMYLCASNRGTSVLGIETQYFGPGTRLLVL.